Sequencing of this T cell receptor beta chain was carried out in a study of blood T cell repertoires in COVID-19 (dated by TCRdb to the early 2020s). Context from the whole study: The collaborator samples originated in the United States, Italy and Spain and spanned the acute and convalescent phases of COVID-19. The prospective study material was composed of cDNA or gDNA derived from T cells, B-cell-depleted T cells, or PBMCs. Subjects who had been exposed to COVID-19, were actively infected with it, or had recovered from it provided the deeply sampled blood TCRbeta repertoires that made up the dataset. The repertoires were released in a freely available public database meant as a resource for research on the immune response to SARS-CoV-2. The samples were drawn from two sources: the first 160 participants of the ongoing ImmuneRACE study, and 1,254 subjects contributed by 6 global collaborators. Nearly every sample came with metadata listing a de-identified subject ID, COVID-19 status, age in years and sex. HLA class I and class II types, where available, came from metadata supplied by the sample provider rather than from assay-based typing.

What the work shows at the level of the full study, not this receptor alone: Clinical and demographic metadata were provided uncurated, with the amount varying by source and participant.

The CDR3 spans 17 residues, from the cysteine through the phenylalanine. CDR3 DNA only is kept here, 51 bases in frame from base 1. As concerns this clone: This clone's antigen is unknown. No base quality information exists; no much larger clone differs at one position.

Collaborating institutions collected whole blood in K2EDTA tubes following their own protocols. For TCRbeta analysis, collaborators shipped samples in one of three forms: frozen whole blood, isolated PBMCs, or DNA extracted from either of those sample types. TCRbeta CDR3 regions were amplified from genomic DNA by means of the immunoSEQ Assay, a bias-controlled multiplex PCR. The authors' analysis ran thus. Within the assay, amplification of reference gene primers was used to estimate how many nucleated cells each sample contained. To quantify the absolute abundance of each unique TCRbeta CDR3 rearrangement, sequence reads were collapsed and filtered. For each sample, productive Simpson clonality was calculated as the square root of Simpson's diversity index over productive rearrangements. TCRdb carries this immuneACCESS record with in-frame sequences only. Its versions omit some clonotypes, under half of them owing to an unresolved V gene in the studies checked, with the rest unexplained. V and J calls and clone size are as listed in that table; D and trimming were resolved from the DNA. The table for this sample lists approximately 280,000 clones; about 91% of them were counted only once. Together, the top ten hold about an eighth of the sample.

Recombination linked TRBV12-2 to TRBJ2-7; the table gives TRBD1 as D, unverified against the DNA. TRBV12-2 corresponds to a pseudogene. This sequence was found in an older woman with acute or convalescent COVID-19. Sequencing was performed on peripheral blood. The CDR3 has the sequence CASRLRLKGDPSYEQYF. The nucleotides are TGTGCAAGTCGCCTCAGATTAAAGGGGGATCCCTCCTACGAGCAGTACTTC.